A single sample gave rise to the 12 T cell receptor beta chains below, sequenced in a study of CD8 T cells in Susac syndrome. After extraction with the RNeasy kit, about 0.45 to 1 ug of the RNA was reverse transcribed using random hexamers. MiXCR, run by TCRdb on the immunoSEQ multiplex PCR reads, gives a single entry per CDR3 protein. The profile shows about 210,000 distinct CDR3 sequences, around 95% of them singletons. The specimen sequenced was CD4+ T cells from PBMCs. The receptors derive from a human donor with multiple sclerosis.

The chain recombines TRBV7-2 with TRBJ2-5; 8 bases agree with TRBD1. The V segment lost 5 bases and the J segment 5 bases; nucleotides outside the gene matches: 4. There are 13 residues in the CDR3. The germline gives CDR1 SGHTA, CDR2 FQGNSA. The CDR3 loop is CASSTRDRETQYF. CDR3 bases: TGTGCCAGCAGCACCCGGGACAGGGAGACCCAGTACTTC.

The chain links TRBV2 to TRBJ1-5; D is uncertain. Looked up from germline, CDR1 is SNHLY and CDR2 is FYNNEI. Trimming left V 3 bases short and J 10 bases short, with 13 bases between. The CDR3 is 13 amino acids. Here the CDR3 reads CASSDLAGGPQHF. DNA for the CDR3: TGTGCCAGCAGTGACCTGGCGGGTGGCCCCCAGCATTTT. The full variable domain, completed using reference TRBV2 and TRBJ1-5, is EPEVTQTPSHQVTQMGQEVILRCVPISNHLYFYWYRQILGQKVEFLVSFYNNEISEKSEIFDDQFSVERPDGSNFTLKIRSTKLEDSAMYFCASSDLAGGPQHFGDGTRLSIL.

The V gene is TRBV11-2, the J gene TRBJ2-7, with 7 bases matching TRBD1. The CDR3 has 12 amino acids. Germline V CDR1 and CDR2: SGHAT, FQNNGV. The ends lost 1 base at V and 6 bases at J; junction bases unmatched: 0. CDR3 region: CASSLGTGEQYF. CDR3 bases: TGTGCCAGCAGCTTAGGGACAGGCGAGCAGTACTTC.

V and J are TRBV30 and TRBJ1-1, with unresolved D. The CDR3 consists of 11 residues. The germline V and J ends were trimmed by 2 bases and 10 bases, with 11 bases remaining between them. The germline gives CDR1 GTSNPN, CDR2 SVGIG (reference sequence). CDR3 sequence reads: CAWSKAEVAFF. The CDR3 DNA reads TGTGCCTGGAGTAAGGCGGAGGTAGCTTTCTTT.

The V and J genes are TRBV14 and TRBJ2-3; D is possibly TRBD1 (6 bases). V lost 9 bases, J lost 0 bases, and 10 bases lay in between. The CDR3 consists of 13 residues. Germline V gene lookup returns CDR1 SGHDN and CDR2 FVKESK. The DNA of the CDR3 is TGTGCCAGTGGGACATACAGCACAGATACGCAGTATTTT. Its protein is CASGTYSTDTQYF.

The chain couples TRBV15 to TRBJ2-1; 9 nucleotides line up with TRBD2. The CDR3 loop spans 17 amino acids. V was clipped by 1 base and J by 5 bases; unmatched bases: 9. Germline CDR1 and CDR2: LNHNV and YYDKDF (reference sequence). The DNA for the CDR3 is TGTGCCACCAGCAGAGTAAAAGGACTAGCGCGAGACAATGAGCAGTTCTTC. Amino acid sequence: CATSRVKGLARDNEQFF. Full variable domain (missing parts from reference TRBV15 and TRBJ2-1): DAMVIQNPRYQVTQFGKPVTLSCSQTLNHNVMYWYQQKSSQAPKLLFHYYDKDFNNEADTPDNFQSRRPNTSFCFLDIRSPGLGDTAMYLCATSRVKGLARDNEQFFGPGTRLTVL.

This chain joins TRBV12-3 or TRBV12-4 and TRBJ2-5; 15 bases fit TRBD2. The V and J ends lost 7 bases and 4 bases, in that order; junction bases with no gene match: 16. This CDR3 has 19 amino acids. CDR3 protein: CASTQRTSGGAVLGETQYF. The CDR3 nucleotides are TGTGCCAGCACCCAACGGACTAGCGGGGGGGCCGTTCTGGGAGAGACCCAGTACTTC.

The rearrangement uses TRBV7-2 and TRBJ2-1, with TRBD2 matching 14 bases. J lost 8 bases, V lost 4 bases, and 1 base had no gene match. The CDR3 length is 14 residues. Per the germline V gene, CDR1 is SGHTA and CDR2 is FQGNSA. As DNA, the CDR3 is TGTGCCAGCAGCTCGGGACTAGCGGGAGATGAGCAGTTCTTC. Translation gives CASSSGLAGDEQFF.

The DNA of the CDR3 is TGTGCCAGCAGCCTCCTTGACAATGCTCTCCCCCACGAGCAGTACTTC. This translates into CASSLLDNALPHEQYF. This chain links TRBV3-1 with TRBJ2-7; D gene ambiguous. The germline V gene encodes CDR1 LGHDT and CDR2 YNNKEL (reference sequence). V was cut by 4 bases and J by 5 bases, with 21 bases left in between. CDR3 size: 16 residues.

The gene calls are TRBV4-2 and TRBJ2-3; 11 bases align to TRBD2. J was trimmed by 2 bases and V by 1 base; bases with no gene match: 11. This CDR3 has 19 amino acids. Germline V gene data show CDR1 as LGHNA and CDR2 as YNFKEQ. Written as DNA, the CDR3 is TGTGCCAGCAGCCAAGGTTTAGCGGGAGGGCATTGGCACACAGATACGCAGTATTTT. Its protein is CASSQGLAGGHWHTDTQYF.

This sequence joins TRBV18 and TRBJ2-5; D not resolved. Germline CDR1 is KGHSH and CDR2 is LQKENI. The V end was cut by 3 bases, the J end by 4 bases, with 3 bases between. This CDR3 has 11 amino acids. The CDR3 DNA follows: TGTGCCAGCTCACCGGCAGAGACCCAGTACTTC. This gives the protein CASSPAETQYF.

V usage is TRBV12-3 or TRBV12-4 and J usage is TRBJ1-1; a possible D gene is TRBD1 (6 bases). The germline V and J ends were trimmed by 10 bases and 0 bases, with 12 bases remaining between them. The CDR3 sequence is 13 residues long. The CDR3 bases are TGTGCCACCCAGGGGCCCATGAACACTGAAGCTTTCTTT. Amino acid sequence: CATQGPMNTEAFF.